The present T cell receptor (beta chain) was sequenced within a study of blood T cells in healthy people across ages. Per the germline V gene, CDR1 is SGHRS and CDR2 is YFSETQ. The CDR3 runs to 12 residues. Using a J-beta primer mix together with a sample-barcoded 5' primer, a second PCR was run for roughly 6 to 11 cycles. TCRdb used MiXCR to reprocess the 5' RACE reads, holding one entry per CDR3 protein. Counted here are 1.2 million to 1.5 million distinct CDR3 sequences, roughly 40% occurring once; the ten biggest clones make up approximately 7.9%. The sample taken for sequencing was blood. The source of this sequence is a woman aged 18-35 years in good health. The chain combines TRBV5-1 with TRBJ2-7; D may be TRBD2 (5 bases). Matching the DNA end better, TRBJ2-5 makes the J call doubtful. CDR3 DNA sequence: TGCGCCAGCAGCTGGGGAGAGGGGACCCAGTACTTC. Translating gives CASSWGEGTQYF.